These 3 T cell receptor beta chains originate from one sample sequenced in a study of OX40 agonist ivuxolimab in advanced cancers. Profiled with immunoSEQ multiplex PCR; TCRdb holds only in-frame clones, not every one. Of some 65,000 clones detected, 80% to 90% appear once; the ten largest clones hold over 0.3%. The source was CD4+ or CD8+ T cells sorted from blood, collected in a trial of the OX40 agonist ivuxolimab. These receptors originate from an adult with an advanced solid tumor such as melanoma, head and neck, liver or kidney cancer.

The genes are TRBV2 and TRBJ2-2, with 7 positions matching TRBD1. CDR1 and CDR2 from the germline V gene are SNHLY and FYNNEI. Germline trimming cut 2 bases from V and 4 bases from J; bases unmatched to any gene: 4. The CDR3 covers 15 residues. The CDR3 loop reads CASSEKSGGTGELFF. The CDR3 coding sequence is TGTGCCAGCAGTGAAAAGTCAGGGGGCACCGGGGAGCTGTTTTTT.

The rearrangement joins TRBV30 to TRBJ2-1; maybe TRBD1 (5 bases). CDR1 is GTSNPN, CDR2 SVGIG, per germline (reference sequence). The CDR3 has 13 amino acids. V was shortened by 3 bases and J by 8 bases, with 14 bases between the two germline ends. As DNA, the CDR3 is TGTGCCTGGAGGTTAGGGGCTGGCGATGAGCAGTTCTTC. The encoded protein is CAWRLGAGDEQFF.

The rearrangement uses TRBV30 and TRBJ1-3; TRBD1 is a possible D gene (6 bases). Trimming shortened V by 1 base and J by 1 base, and 8 bases separated the two germline ends. There are 14 residues in the CDR3. The V gene's germline CDR1 is GTSNPN and CDR2 SVGIG (reference sequence). The CDR3 is CAWSATGSGNTIYF. For the CDR3, the DNA is TGTGCCTGGAGTGCGACAGGATCTGGAAACACCATATATTTT. The variable domain in full, with the rest retrieved from reference TRBV30 and TRBJ1-3, is SQTIHQWPATLVQPVGSPLSLECTVEGTSNPNLYWYRQAAGRGLQLLFYSVGIGQISSEVPQNLSASRPQDRQFILSSKKLLLSDSGFYLCAWSATGSGNTIYFGEGSWLTVV.